This section outlines one TCR beta chain sequence together with its context. Its antigen is not known. Sequence at one end of the junction differs from germline and may be a read error. The data originate from a study of cytomegalovirus exposure and HLA in healthy donors. For the study at large: Most donors, around 81% of approximately 400 genotyped, fell in the Caucasian-associated ancestry cluster. General study results and limits: Three of the chains that were CMV-associated were confirmed in vitro to be specific for CMV antigens. Productive status was seen about 90% or about 30% of the time for most TCR beta V segments in an earlier analysis.

CDR3 length: 15 residues. Germline-derived CDR1 and CDR2 are MGHDK and SYGVNS. Primers: 60 Vbeta forward and 13 Jbeta reverse. Data came from immunoSEQ multiplex PCR; TCRdb stores just in-frame clones and leaves some out. The repertoire consists of about 140,000 clones, with 75% to 90% occurring once and the leading ten covering roughly 2.9%. The chain is built from TRBV25-1 and TRBJ1-2; possibly TRBD1 for D (5 bases). The origin of this receptor is a woman aged 30 to 39 in good health and CMV-seronegative. Sequenced material: PBMCs. The CDR3 DNA reads TGTGCCGGCAGTGGTTGGGACTCCGGCGTCTATGGCTACACCTTC. It translates to CAGSGWDSGVYGYTF.